This TCR beta chain derives from a study of identifying expanded T cells in peripheral blood. Clones were read by immunoSEQ multiplex PCR, and TCRdb kept only the in-frame ones, dropping some. The repertoire holds approximately 100,000 clones, with about 91% as singletons. As for this clone: Its antigen is not known.

No infections or other immune events were documented during collection. Trimming stripped 4 bases from V and 4 bases from J, with 11 bases between. The V gene's germline CDR1 is SGHAT and CDR2 FQDESV (reference sequence). The CDR3 is 13 amino acids. Findings and caveats of the study: Over around two and four weeks, about 17 and 20 clones changed, versus around 1.3 between replicates. Roughly 2-week clone count variance significantly increased as total template count grew.

The sequenced material came from blood. The chain recombines TRBV11-1 with TRBJ2-7, with D possibly being TRBD1 or TRBD2 (5 bases each). This clonotype was sampled from a person aged 18 to 75 in good health. Written as DNA, the CDR3 is TGTGCCAGCAGCTGGAGAGGGGCATACGAGCAGTACTTC. It codes for CASSWRGAYEQYF.